This TCR beta chain comes out of a study of cytomegalovirus exposure and HLA in healthy donors. Study overall: Out of about 180 million T cells, an earlier analysis found roughly 100 million unique TCR beta sequences in total.

Study-level findings and limits: CMV serostatus stood as the only immune exposure information on hand.

The CDR3 is made up of 16 amino acids. Germline CDR1 MNHEY, CDR2 SVGAGI. V was clipped by 0 bases and J by 7 bases, with 13 bases between them. Nominal health characterized the donors when sampled, though unrecorded immune exposures were likely. The PCR employed 60 Vbeta primers together with 13 Jbeta primers. Repertoires were generated with immunoSEQ multiplex PCR, while TCRdb's copy carries only in-frame clones and drops some. The data contain roughly 200,000 clones, about 84% of them seen just once; the ten biggest clones take up 13% to 15%. This clone was counted only a few times. As yet, its antigen is unknown.

The rearrangement joins TRBV6-5 to TRBJ1-6; D gene unclear. Material: PBMCs. This clonotype was sampled from a woman in her thirties in good health and CMV-seropositive. The CDR3, as DNA: TGTGCCAGCAGTTACTCTTCGACCCGGGAGAATTCACCCCTCCACTTT. It translates to CASSYSSTRENSPLHF.